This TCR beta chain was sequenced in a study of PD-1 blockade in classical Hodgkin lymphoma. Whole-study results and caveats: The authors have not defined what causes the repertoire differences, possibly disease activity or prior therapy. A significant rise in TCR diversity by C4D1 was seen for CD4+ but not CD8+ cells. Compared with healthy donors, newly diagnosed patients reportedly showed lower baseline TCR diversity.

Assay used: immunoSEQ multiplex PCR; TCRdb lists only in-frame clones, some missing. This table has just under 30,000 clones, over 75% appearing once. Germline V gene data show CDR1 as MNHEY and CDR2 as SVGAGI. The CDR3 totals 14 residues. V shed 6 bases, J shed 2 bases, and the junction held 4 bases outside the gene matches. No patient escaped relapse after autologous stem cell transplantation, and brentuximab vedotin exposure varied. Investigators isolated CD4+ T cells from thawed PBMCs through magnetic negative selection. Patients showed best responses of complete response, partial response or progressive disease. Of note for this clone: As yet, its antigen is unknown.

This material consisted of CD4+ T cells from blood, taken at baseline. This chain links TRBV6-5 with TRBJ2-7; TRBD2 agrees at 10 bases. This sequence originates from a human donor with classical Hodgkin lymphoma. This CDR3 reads CASRVGLATYEQYF. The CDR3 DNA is TGTGCCAGCAGGGTGGGACTAGCGACCTACGAGCAGTACTTC.